The 17 T cell receptor beta chains in this list originate from one sample, sequenced in a study of T cells in Graves' hyperthyroidism and ophthalmopathy. TCR beta CDR3 regions were amplified from RNA transcripts. The HTBI primer set served for first-round RT-PCR of the TCR CDR3. TCRdb re-called the multiplex PCR reads with MiXCR, one entry per CDR3 protein. The data contain about 200,000 distinct CDR3 sequences, about a sixth of them seen just once; the ten biggest clones take up 40% to 65%. Material: blood. The receptors come from a woman between 50 and 59 years old with Graves' hyperthyroidism.

This clonotype was detected only once. A much more abundant neighbour one base away suggests this may be a read error. The chain joins TRBV6-1 to TRBJ2-1; D is undetermined. CDR3 size: 13 residues. The germline CDR1 and CDR2 sequences are MNHNS and SASEGT. With 7 bases removed from V and 3 bases from J, the gap between germline ends came to 10 bases. The CDR3 loop is CASNDGFYNEQFF. Here the CDR3 DNA reads TGTGCCAGCAACGACGGGTTCTACAATGAGCAGTTCTTC.

The chain combines TRBV12-5 with TRBJ1-4, with D perhaps matching TRBD1 (5 bases). V was shortened by 1 base and J by 7 bases, with 13 bases between the two germline ends. In germline, CDR1 is LGHNT, CDR2 FRNRAP. The CDR3 totals 15 residues. The DNA for the CDR3 is TGTGCTAGTGGTTTGGGCTCAGGGTTCGGTGAAAAACTGTTTTTT. This sequence encodes CASGLGSGFGEKLFF.

The chain recombines TRBV5-4 with TRBJ2-3; D call uncertain. Trimming shortened V by 4 bases and J by 2 bases, and 8 bases separated the two germline ends. Per germline, CDR1 SGHNT and CDR2 YYREEE (reference sequence). The CDR3 has 13 amino acids. The CDR3 DNA reads as TGTGCCAGCAGCCGCGCGGACACAGATACGCAGTATTTT. Translated: CASSRADTDTQYF. Full variable domain (missing parts from reference TRBV5-4 and TRBJ2-3): ETGVTQSPTHLIKTRGQQVTLRCSSQSGHNTVSWYQQALGQGPQFIFQYYREEENGRGNFPPRFSGLQFPNYSSELNVNALELDDSALYLCASSRADTDTQYFGPGTRLTVL.

Many counts were recorded for this clonotype. This rearrangement joins TRBV7-9 to TRBJ2-7; D ambiguous. Germline values: CDR1 SEHNR, CDR2 FQNEAQ (reference sequence). The germline V and J ends were trimmed by 4 bases and 2 bases, with 21 bases remaining between them. The CDR3 runs to 17 residues. The chain's CDR3 is CASSSPRGLHLTYEQYF. The CDR3 coding sequence is TGTGCCAGCAGCTCCCCTCGTGGCCTCCACCTAACCTACGAGCAGTACTTC.

This clonotype has a count of ten or more. V is TRBV12-3 or TRBV12-4 and J is TRBJ2-7; D is undetermined. The CDR3 is 14 amino acids. Trimming shortened V by 3 bases and J by 1 base, and 10 bases separated the two germline ends. The DNA of the CDR3 is TGTGCCAGCAGTTTCGCCACCCTATCCTACGAGCAGTACTTC. This codes for CASSFATLSYEQYF.

V usage is TRBV27 and J usage is TRBJ1-5, with 10 bases identical to TRBD1. The V segment lost 7 bases and the J segment 5 bases; nucleotides outside the gene matches: 5. CDR3 length: 14 residues. Germline assignment: CDR1 MNHEY and CDR2 SMNVEV (reference sequence). CDR3 sequence (DNA): TGTGCCAGCAATACCGGGACAGGGGATCAGCCCCAGCATTTT. Its translation is CASNTGTGDQPQHF.

In the case of this clonotype: A read error may be the cause here, since a much bigger clone is one base away. J is TRBJ2-5 and V is TRBV18, with a tentative D call TRBD2 (5 bases). The germline V and J ends were trimmed by 2 bases and 4 bases, with 5 bases remaining between them. The CDR3 has 12 amino acids. Per the germline V gene, CDR1 is KGHSH and CDR2 is LQKENI. CDR3 residues: CASSPGRETQYF. The CDR3 bases are TGTGCCAGCTCACCAGGGAGAGAGACCCAGTACTTC.

This clonotype appeared many times. The chain recombines TRBV6-2 or TRBV6-3 with TRBJ2-7; 9 bases agree with TRBD2. Germline values: CDR1 MNHEY, CDR2 SVGEGT. This CDR3 contains 15 residues. The junction had 8 bases not matched to a gene; V was cut back by 1 base and J by 7 bases. CDR3 coding DNA: TGTGCCAGCAGTTACTTGTCTAGCGGGACGAGGGAGCAGTACTTC. Translation gives CASSYLSSGTREQYF.

This clonotype was recorded many times. The chain combines TRBV28 with TRBJ2-7, with D possibly called TRBD1 or TRBD2 (5 bases each). The CDR3 covers 14 residues. Trimming shortened V by 2 bases and J by 2 bases, and 10 bases separated the two germline ends. The germline V gene encodes CDR1 MDHEN and CDR2 SYDVKM. The CDR3 region is CASSLGGSAYEQYF. In DNA form, the CDR3 reads TGTGCCAGCAGTTTAGGGGGTTCGGCCTACGAGCAGTACTTC.

The rearrangement uses TRBV4-1 and TRBJ2-3; possibly TRBD2 for D (5 bases). V lost 4 bases, J lost 0 bases, and 17 bases lay in between. CDR3 length equals 17 residues. The V gene's germline CDR1 is MGHRA and CDR2 YSYEKL. CDR3 DNA: TGCGCCAGCAGCCGCCTGATCATTGAGCGGAGCACAGATACGCAGTATTTT. Protein product: CASSRLIIERSTDTQYF.

This clonotype was counted a few times. The J gene is TRBJ2-2, the V gene TRBV6-1; 10 nucleotides align to TRBD1. Trimming took 10 bases from V and 4 from J; bases not matched to a gene: 12. The germline V gene has CDR1 MNHNS and CDR2 SASEGT. This CDR3 is 16 amino acids long. CDR3 in DNA: TGTGCCACCTACCTCACGGACAGGGGGTTCACCGGGGAGCTGTTTTTT. Its translation is CATYLTDRGFTGELFF.

The V gene is TRBV2, the J gene TRBJ1-5; D ambiguous. Germline loops: CDR1 SNHLY, CDR2 FYNNEI. Trimming pared 6 bases from V and 0 bases from J, leaving 9 bases between. The CDR3 runs 14 residues. CDR3 nucleotide sequence: TGTGCCAGCAGACCTGACATTAGCAATCAGCCCCAGCATTTT. Its protein is CASRPDISNQPQHF.

V gene TRBV2 combines with J gene TRBJ2-2; TRBD1 agrees at 7 bases. Germline V gene sequence: CDR1 SNHLY, CDR2 FYNNEI. V was pared by 5 bases and J by 4 bases, with 7 bases of the junction left unmatched. This CDR3 is 15 amino acids long. The CDR3 nucleotides read TGTGCCAGCAGTAAATTAAGACAGGGCACCGGGGAGCTGTTTTTT. Its protein product is CASSKLRQGTGELFF.

The rearrangement links TRBV5-1 to TRBJ1-2; 8 bases agree with TRBD1. The germline V gene encodes CDR1 SGHRS and CDR2 YFSETQ. The CDR3 extends over 14 amino acids. After removal of 2 bases from V and 6 bases from J, the junction contained 6 bases not matched to a gene. CDR3 sequence (DNA): TGCGCCAGCAGCTTCACGGACAGGGACAATGGCTACACCTTC. As protein: CASSFTDRDNGYTF.

This clonotype has more than one count but fewer than ten. The genes are TRBV6-2 or TRBV6-3 and TRBJ1-2, with D possibly TRBD1 on 5 matching bases. V lost 6 bases, J lost 2 bases, and 13 bases lay in between. CDR3 length: 14 amino acids. Germline V gene lookup returns CDR1 MNHEY and CDR2 SVGEGT. DNA for the CDR3: TGTGCCAGCAGGGGGACCGTCGGGAACTATGGCTACACCTTC. Translation gives CASRGTVGNYGYTF.

This chain joins TRBV27 and TRBJ2-7, with D possibly being TRBD2 (6 bases). Looked up from germline, CDR1 is MNHEY and CDR2 is SMNVEV (reference sequence). Trimming took 2 bases from V and 6 from J, leaving 14 bases between them. The CDR3 covers 14 residues. The CDR3 DNA reads TGTGCCAGCAGTTTAGGGACTTCCTTGAGCGAGCAGTACTTC. Protein sequence: CASSLGTSLSEQYF.

The chain employs TRBV11-3 and TRBJ2-1, with 10 bases fitting TRBD2. Losses at the gene ends were 0 bases for V and 3 bases for J; bases not matched to a gene: 5. Looked up from germline, CDR1 is SGHNT and CDR2 is YENEEA. The CDR3 sequence is 17 residues long. CDR3 coding DNA: TGTGCCAGCAGCTTAGAGGGACTAGCGCCTGTCTACAATGAGCAGTTCTTC. Its translation: CASSLEGLAPVYNEQFF.